Listed below are T cell receptor beta chains from one sample, sequenced in a study of T cell responses to AZD1222 COVID-19 vaccine. TCRdb keeps only in-frame clones here, not all; method: immunoSEQ multiplex PCR. The profile covers about 96,000 clones, with approximately 90% appearing a single time and around 1.6% taken by the ten largest. The source material was peripheral blood, sampled on day 0 of AZD1222 vaccination. Receptor source: an adult in good health. CDR3s include the opening cysteine and the closing phenylalanine or tryptophan.

>TRBV18|TRBJ1-1
CATQPKDRGIVTEAFF
>TRBV5-5|TRBJ2-1
CASSLVHSYNEQFF
>TRBV4-3|TRBJ2-1
CASSQGGLAYPHEQFF
>TRBV9|TRBJ1-1
CASSVGTGLSDTEAFF
>TRBV5-1|TRBJ1-4
CASSGGRTFQGEKLFF
>TRBV29-1|TRBJ1-2
CSVEINYGYTF
>TRBV7-9|TRBJ1-1
CASSQGQGSTEAFF
>TRBV7-9|TRBJ1-1
CASSLGTVRINTEAFF
>TRBV19|TRBJ1-1
CASSFGGGTEAFF
>TRBV6-1|TRBJ1-3
CASSESRGNTIYF
>TRBV5-1|TRBJ1-2
CASSLRAGEHGYTF
>TRBV5-1|TRBJ1-1
CASSQDRAEAFF
>TRBV2|TRBJ1-1
CASNYRGRPAFF
>TRBV6-1|TRBJ1-2
CASSEGTGGPYGYTF
>TRBV6-2/TRBV6-3|TRBJ1-1
CASSYAVEAFF
>TRBV6-1|TRBJ1-5
CASSEARGWPQHF
>TRBV18|TRBJ1-1
CASSGQGYTEAFF
>TRBV9|TRBJ1-3
CASSVDGRGNTIYF
>TRBV7-9|TRBJ2-1
CASSSGTSGGYSEQFF
>TRBV4-3|TRBJ1-4
CASSQASSGQGNEKLFF
>TRBV27|TRBJ1-2
CASSLSGQGPGGYTF
>TRBV19|TRBJ1-4
CATGSRPSTNEKLFF
>TRBV28|TRBJ1-5
CASKSYSNQPQHF
>TRBV2|TRBJ2-5
CASRASQGRLTQYF
>TRBV5-1|TRBJ1-1
CASSLASGAEAFF
>TRBV2|TRBJ2-1
CASGFIAGEQFF
>TRBV7-9|TRBJ1-2
CASSLGRVLGNYGYTF
>TRBV5-4|TRBJ2-7
CASSLARGRDSSSSYEQYF
>TRBV7-2|TRBJ2-3
CASSLARGVDTQYF
>TRBV11-2|TRBJ1-1
CASSGGQGGNTEAFF
>TRBV6-5|TRBJ1-2
CASRATGVSGYTF
>TRBV11-1|TRBJ2-1
CASSLERGRSYNEQFF
>TRBV9|TRBJ1-5
CASSAGTGNQPQHF
>TRBV27|TRBJ1-6
CASSLGRVNSPLHF
>TRBV6-5|TRBJ1-5
CASSYRDSNQPQHF
>TRBV28|TRBJ1-5
CASSSNPQGGNQPQHF
>TRBV4-2|TRBJ1-4
CASSPVGQTNEKLFF
>TRBV4-2|TRBJ2-1
CASSQVGVPGYEQFF
>TRBV2|TRBJ1-1
CASSAQGNTEAFF
>TRBV7-3|TRBJ2-2
CASSYAGTENTGELFF
>TRBV27|TRBJ2-3
CASNPLPQEGDTQYF
>TRBV4-1|TRBJ2-2
CASSQDRANTGELFF
>TRBV18|TRBJ2-5
CASSPTGGTQETQYF
>TRBV6-1|TRBJ2-5
CASSEALVGGETQYF
>TRBV7-2|TRBJ1-4
CASSLQVREKLFF
>TRBV7-9|TRBJ2-2
CASSAPGSNTGELFF
>TRBV5-1|TRBJ1-2
CATNKGSDYGYTF
>TRBV10-3|TRBJ2-1
CAISESWEQFF
>TRBV7-2|TRBJ1-1
CASSLLKGAVAEAFF
>TRBV28|TRBJ1-2
CASSYSGGRGYTF
>TRBV3-1/TRBV3-2|TRBJ2-7
CASSRALSSEQYF
>TRBV19|TRBJ1-2
CASSAERAPTNGGYTF
>TRBV2|TRBJ1-2
CASSVDRGYSGYTF
>TRBV15|TRBJ1-5
CATSRDKSGGLPNQPQHF
>TRBV12-5|TRBJ1-1
CASALMNTEAFF
>TRBV24-1|TRBJ2-2
CATSDFGRGATGELFF
>TRBV15|TRBJ1-4
CATSRDGGAREKLFF
>TRBV15|TRBJ1-5
CATSGSPIHDKGKSNQPQHF